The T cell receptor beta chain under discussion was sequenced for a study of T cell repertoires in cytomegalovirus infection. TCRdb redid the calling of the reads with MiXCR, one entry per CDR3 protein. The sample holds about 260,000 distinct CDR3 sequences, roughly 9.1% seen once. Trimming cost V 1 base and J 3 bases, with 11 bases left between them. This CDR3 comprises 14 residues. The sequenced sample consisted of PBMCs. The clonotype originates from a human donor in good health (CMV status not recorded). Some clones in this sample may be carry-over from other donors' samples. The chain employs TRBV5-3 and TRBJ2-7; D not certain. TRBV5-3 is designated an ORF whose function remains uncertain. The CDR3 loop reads CARSLCPACYEQYF. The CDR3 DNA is TGTGCCAGAAGCTTGTGTCCAGCATGCTACGAGCAGTACTTC.